The TCR beta chain under discussion was sequenced for a study of post-analysis software for immune sequencing data. Study-wide background: Progressive-relapsing, secondary progressive and relapsing-remitting multiple sclerosis were among the disease courses included. Findings of the study overall: The normalized Chao1 diversity of multiple sclerosis patients was significantly lower than that of controls. Same-batch samples co-clustered strongly by F measure.

Unique molecular identifiers were carried by the TCR beta cDNA libraries. Yield was roughly 0.5 million cDNA molecules from 1 to 10 million T cells. TCRdb called the PCR reads again in MiXCR, with one record for every CDR3 protein. The data hold about 400,000 distinct CDR3 sequences, with roughly 36% observed a single time. This clonotype was found a few times. Its matching antigen is unknown. This sequence originates from a girl aged 10-17 years with multiple sclerosis. Input material: blood.

The CDR3: CASTGQASNYGYTF. For the CDR3, the DNA is TGTGCCAGCACAGGCCAAGCATCTAACTATGGCTACACCTTC. The chain couples TRBV6-6 to TRBJ1-2; D unresolved. The V end lost 7 bases, the J end lost 0 bases, and 12 bases lay between the germline ends. The V gene's germline CDR1 is MNHNY and CDR2 SVGAGI (reference sequence). The CDR3 length is 14 residues.